This TCR beta chain was observed in a study of early T cells in non-severe SARS-CoV-2 infection. Across the study: Chains were unpaired, as sequencing was done on bulk RNA from unsorted whole blood.

Unique molecular identifier tags were affixed to discrete cDNA molecules. Using its own MiXCR run on the 5' RACE reads, TCRdb lists one record per CDR3 protein. There are under 50,000 distinct CDR3 sequences in the sample; approximately 4.1% occur only once, and 6% lies in the top ten. CDR3 size: 14 residues. Germline-derived CDR1 and CDR2 are DFQATT and SNEGSKA (reference sequence). Trimming cost V 3 bases and J 3 bases; bases outside gene matches: 4. This clonotype has a count of ten or more. What it binds is not known. Notes on the study in general: Database matching using VDJdb favored anti-spike CD8 responses, with private and CD4 specificities left missing.

Sequenced: whole blood. The chain joins TRBV20-1 to TRBJ2-7, with TRBD1 matching over 11 bases. The TCR sequence derives from an adult who was a healthcare worker with PCR-confirmed SARS-CoV-2 infection or an uninfected control (not recorded which). As DNA, the CDR3 is TGCAGTGCTAGGGGACAGGGGGGGCACTACGAGCAGTACTTC. Translation: CSARGQGGHYEQYF.